These T cell receptor beta chains were read from a single sample in a study of OX40 agonist ivuxolimab in advanced cancers. Measured with immunoSEQ multiplex PCR; TCRdb has only the in-frame clones, and not every one. The sample consists of around 48,000 clones, approximately 84% of them appearing once. The sample in question was CD4+ or CD8+ T cells sorted from blood, obtained in a trial of the OX40 agonist ivuxolimab. All receptors come from an adult with an advanced solid tumor such as melanoma, head and neck, liver or kidney cancer. CDR3s include the opening cysteine and the closing phenylalanine or tryptophan. A D gene is named only where the DNA matches it firmly. Size tells how often a clone was seen (once, few, many) or the class of an expanded clone, and some rows leave it out.

v_call	d_call	clone_size	j_call	cdr3_nt	cdr3_aa
TRBV5-1	NA	NA	TRBJ2-1	TGCGCCAGCAGCGTCGGGGGATCCTACAATGAGCAGTTCTTC	CASSVGGSYNEQFF
TRBV29-1	TRBD1	NA	TRBJ2-7	TGCAGCGTTGATAACTCCGGGACAGGGGGAAACGAGCAGTACTTC	CSVDNSGTGGNEQYF
TRBV9	TRBD2	NA	TRBJ2-7	TGTGCCAGCAGCCCTCGCCTAGCGGGGGGGGACTACGAGCAGTACTTC	CASSPRLAGGDYEQYF
TRBV6-1	NA	NA	TRBJ2-2	TGTGCCAGCAAACCGGGGGCAAGGAACGGGGAGCTGTTTTTT	CASKPGARNGELFF
TRBV30	NA	NA	TRBJ1-2	TGTGCCTGGAGCCTCAAAATAGACAGATCTAACTATGGCTACACCTTC	CAWSLKIDRSNYGYTF
TRBV18	TRBD1	few	TRBJ2-7	TGTGCCAGCTCACCAGGACAGGAATCGCTATACGAGCAGTACTTC	CASSPGQESLYEQYF
TRBV7-3	NA	NA	TRBJ2-3	TGTGCCAGCAGCCCGAGCCCCGGGGTATCAGATACGCAGTATTTT	CASSPSPGVSDTQYF
TRBV7-2	TRBD2	once	TRBJ2-5	TGTGCCAGCAGCTTCCCTAAACTAGCGCAAAGACAAGAGACCCAGTACTTC	CASSFPKLAQRQETQYF
TRBV11-2	NA	NA	TRBJ2-1	TGTGCCAGCAGCACACCGTCCCACAATGAGCAGTTCTTC	CASSTPSHNEQFF
TRBV30	NA	once	TRBJ1-3	TGTGCCTGGAGTGAGGGATACCACTCTGGAAACACCATATATTTT	CAWSEGYHSGNTIYF
TRBV6-1	NA	NA	TRBJ1-3	TGTGCCAGCCGCCAGGGTGCAGGAAACACCATATATTTT	CASRQGAGNTIYF
TRBV30	NA	few	TRBJ2-6	TGTGCCTGGGCCCCGGTTGGGACTGGGGCCAACGTCCTGACTTTC	CAWAPVGTGANVLTF
TRBV6-4	NA	NA	TRBJ1-4	TGTGCCAGCTCTGGGGGACCGAAGAGGGAAAAACTGTTTTTT	CASSGGPKREKLFF
TRBV5-1	TRBD2	NA	TRBJ2-3	TGCGCCAGCACGAGGACTAGCGGCACAGATACGCAGTATTTT	CASTRTSGTDTQYF
TRBV4-3	NA	few	TRBJ1-6	TGCGCCAGCAGCCTATCAGCCGGGAATTCACCCCTCCACTTT	CASSLSAGNSPLHF
TRBV11-1	NA	NA	TRBJ1-2	TGTGCCAGCAGCGGCGTCGGGGGACGGTATGGCTACACCTTC	CASSGVGGRYGYTF
TRBV19	TRBD1	NA	TRBJ1-5	TGTGCCAGTAGGAGGGACAGGGGGGGCAATCAGCCCCAGCATTTT	CASRRDRGGNQPQHF
TRBV30	NA	NA	TRBJ1-2	TGTGCCTGGAGTGTACGGGAACTGGGTGGCTACACCTTC	CAWSVRELGGYTF
TRBV7-6	TRBD2	NA	TRBJ2-3	TGTGCCAGCAGCTTAGGGGCTAGCGGGGGGACAGATACGCAGTATTTT	CASSLGASGGTDTQYF
TRBV6-6	TRBD1	NA	TRBJ1-2	TGTGCCAGCAGTTACTCCTCCGGGACAGATGGCTACACCTTC	CASSYSSGTDGYTF
TRBV5-6	NA	NA	TRBJ1-4	TGTGCCAGCAGCCATAAATCGGACCTCCGAACAGATGAAAAACTGTTTTTT	CASSHKSDLRTDEKLFF
TRBV11-2	NA	NA	TRBJ1-3	TGTGCCAGCAGCCAGCTTCGGGGTATAGGAAACACCATATATTTT	CASSQLRGIGNTIYF
TRBV21-1	NA	NA	TRBJ1-3	TGTGCCAGCAGCGCACAGGTGAGCTCTGGAAACACCATATATTTT	CASSAQVSSGNTIYF
TRBV29-1	NA	NA	TRBJ2-5	TGCAGCGCCACCCCACGGACCCGGTCCCGAGAGACCCAGTACTTC	CSATPRTRSRETQYF
TRBV9	NA	few	TRBJ2-5	TGTGCCAGCAGCCCCCAGGGGATAAAGACCCAGTACTTC	CASSPQGIKTQYF
TRBV4-3	NA	once	TRBJ1-1	TGCGCCAGCAGCCTAAAACAGGGCGGTACTGAAGCTTTCTTT	CASSLKQGGTEAFF
TRBV19	TRBD1	few	TRBJ1-1	TGTGCCAGTAGTAAGACAGGGTTTAATGAAGCTTTCTTT	CASSKTGFNEAFF
TRBV29-1	TRBD1	few	TRBJ2-7	TGCAGCGTTAAGGCCCCCCCGGGACAGGGGAACTACGAGCAGTACTTC	CSVKAPPGQGNYEQYF
TRBV27	NA	NA	TRBJ1-3	TGTGCCAGCAGGAACCTCCAGGTCTCTGGAAACACCATATATTTT	CASRNLQVSGNTIYF
TRBV27	NA	NA	TRBJ2-7	TGTGCCAGCAGTTTATACGGGGCCTACGAGCAGTACTTC	CASSLYGAYEQYF
TRBV6-6	NA	NA	TRBJ2-5	TGTGCCAGCAGCCCTTACGCGGAGACCCAGTACTTC	CASSPYAETQYF
TRBV7-8	NA	once	TRBJ2-4	TGTGCCAGCAGCTTAGCGGGGCCAAGTACACTAGCCAAAAACATTCAGTACTTC	CASSLAGPSTLAKNIQYF
TRBV5-1	TRBD2	NA	TRBJ2-1	TGCGCCAGCAGCACGGCAGAAGGGCTAGCGGGGGGGCCGCGCTACAATGAGCAGTTCTTC	CASSTAEGLAGGPRYNEQFF
TRBV5-4	TRBD1	NA	TRBJ1-4	TGTGCCAGCAGCGCCGGACAGGGAACTAATGAAAAACTGTTTTTT	CASSAGQGTNEKLFF
TRBV6-6	TRBD1	NA	TRBJ1-4	TGTGCCAGCAGTTGGGGACAGGTTGGAGAAAAACTGTTTTTT	CASSWGQVGEKLFF
TRBV19	NA	few	TRBJ1-5	TGTGCCAGTAGTGCAGGGTGGGGGAAGCCCCAGCATTTT	CASSAGWGKPQHF
TRBV11-2	TRBD1	NA	TRBJ2-5	TGTGCCAGCAGCTCCGGACAGGGCCAAGAGACCCAGTACTTC	CASSSGQGQETQYF
TRBV5-4	TRBD2	once	TRBJ2-4	TGTGCCAGCAGCAAGGGACTAGCGGGGACAGAGGGAAACATTCAGTACTTC	CASSKGLAGTEGNIQYF
TRBV14	NA	NA	TRBJ1-2	TGTGCCAGCAGCCAAGTGCGGGGGGCGGGAGGCTACACCTTC	CASSQVRGAGGYTF
TRBV7-3	NA	few	TRBJ1-3	TGTGCCAGTCTACCAGGTGGGTCGCCTGGGAACACCATATATTTT	CASLPGGSPGNTIYF
TRBV11-2	TRBD2	NA	TRBJ2-2	TGTGCCAGCAGCTCGACTAGCGGGAGGGCCCGGACCGGGGAGCTGTTTTTT	CASSSTSGRARTGELFF
TRBV7-8	NA	NA	TRBJ2-5	TGTGCCAGCAGCTTAGAAGCGGCCCAAGAGACCCAGTACTTC	CASSLEAAQETQYF
TRBV7-3	NA	few	TRBJ2-6	TGTGCCAGCAGCTCGGCCGGGGTTCCCGGGGCCAACGTCCTGACTTTC	CASSSAGVPGANVLTF
TRBV27	NA	once	TRBJ2-7	TGTGCCAGCAGTTTATTTAGACAGGAGAGACGCTACTTC	CASSLFRQERRYF
TRBV14	NA	few	TRBJ1-6	TGTGCCAGCAGCCAAGTAGGGCTCGATTCACCCCTCCACTTT	CASSQVGLDSPLHF
TRBV5-4	NA	NA	TRBJ1-4	TGTGCCAGCAGCTTGGCGGCAGGGTCCGAAAAACTGTTTTTT	CASSLAAGSEKLFF
TRBV5-4	TRBD1	NA	TRBJ2-3	TGTGCCAGCAGCTTAACAGGGGGCGCGATTACAGATACGCAGTATTTT	CASSLTGGAITDTQYF
TRBV15	TRBD2	NA	TRBJ2-5	TGTGCCACCAGCAGAGGAGTGGCGGGGGGGACGGAGACCCAGTACTTC	CATSRGVAGGTETQYF
TRBV2	TRBD1	NA	TRBJ2-7	TGTGCCAGCACCCTTGGGACAGCGGCAGCTCTTACCTCCTACGAGCAGTACTTC	CASTLGTAAALTSYEQYF
TRBV30	NA	NA	TRBJ1-6	TGTGCCTGGAGTGGGGGGCGGTCCTATAATTCACCCCTCCACTTT	CAWSGGRSYNSPLHF
TRBV9	NA	NA	TRBJ2-3	TGTGCCAGCAGCCCGGAGATGGACGGGGTTACGCAGTATTTT	CASSPEMDGVTQYF
TRBV5-1	TRBD2	NA	TRBJ2-7	TGCGCCAGCAGCACCCTTCGACTAGCGGGAGGAAGGTACGAGCAGTACTTC	CASSTLRLAGGRYEQYF
TRBV6-6	NA	NA	TRBJ1-5	TGTGCCAGCAGTATCGGACAGACCTATTGGAATCAGCCCCAGCATTTT	CASSIGQTYWNQPQHF
TRBV13	TRBD1	NA	TRBJ2-2	TGTGCCAGCAGCCCAGGGGGAACCGGGGAGCTGTTTTTT	CASSPGGTGELFF
TRBV5-1	NA	NA	TRBJ2-4	TGCGCCCCCCCCGTTCTAGCCAAAAACATTCAGTACTTC	CAPPVLAKNIQYF
TRBV28	NA	NA	TRBJ2-1	TGTGCCAGCAGTCCGCCCCCGGGGGTTGGAAATGAGCAGTTCTTC	CASSPPPGVGNEQFF
TRBV5-6	TRBD1	NA	TRBJ2-5	TGTGCCAGCAGCCGCCGGACAGGGGTTGGGGAGACCCAGTACTTC	CASSRRTGVGETQYF
TRBV2	TRBD2	NA	TRBJ2-3	TGTGCCACCCCGGCGGGGACTAGCGGGTATAGCACAGATACGCAGTATTTT	CATPAGTSGYSTDTQYF
TRBV2	TRBD1	NA	TRBJ2-7	TGTGCCAGCGGGAGTGGCCCAGGGACAGTGACAGCCTACGAGCAGTACTTC	CASGSGPGTVTAYEQYF